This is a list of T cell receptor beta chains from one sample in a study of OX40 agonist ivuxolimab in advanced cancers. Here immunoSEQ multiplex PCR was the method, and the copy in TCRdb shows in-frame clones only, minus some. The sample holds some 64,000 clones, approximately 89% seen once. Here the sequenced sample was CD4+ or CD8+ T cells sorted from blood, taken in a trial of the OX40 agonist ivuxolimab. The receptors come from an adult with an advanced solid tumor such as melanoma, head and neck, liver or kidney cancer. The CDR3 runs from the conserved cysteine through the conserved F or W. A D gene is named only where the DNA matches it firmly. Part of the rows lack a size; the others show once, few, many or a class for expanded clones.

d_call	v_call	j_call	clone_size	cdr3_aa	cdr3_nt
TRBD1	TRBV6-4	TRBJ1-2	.	CASSPGTGYGYTF	TGTGCCAGCAGCCCCGGGACAGGCTATGGCTACACCTTC
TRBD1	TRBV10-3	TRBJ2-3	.	CASGTGGTDTQYF	TGTGCCTCAGGGACAGGGGGCACAGATACGCAGTATTTT
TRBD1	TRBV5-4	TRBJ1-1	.	CASSSPDRGRLAFF	TGTGCCAGCAGCTCACCGGACAGGGGGCGCCTGGCTTTCTTT
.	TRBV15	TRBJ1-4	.	CATSKGGEYEKLFF	TGTGCCACCAGCAAGGGTGGGGAATATGAAAAACTGTTTTTT
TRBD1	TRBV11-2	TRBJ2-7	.	CASSLVAGGYSSYEQYF	TGTGCCAGCAGCTTAGTAGCAGGGGGCTATAGCTCCTACGAGCAGTACTTC
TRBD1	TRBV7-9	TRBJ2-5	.	CASSLTSDRGETQYF	TGTGCCAGCAGCTTAACCAGCGACAGGGGTGAGACCCAGTACTTC
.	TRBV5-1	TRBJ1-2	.	CASSFVTMHGYGYTF	TGCGCCAGCAGCTTTGTAACAATGCACGGCTATGGCTACACCTTC
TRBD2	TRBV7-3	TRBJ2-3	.	CASSPGGGGSTDTQYF	TGTGCCAGCAGCCCCGGTGGCGGGGGGAGCACAGATACGCAGTATTTT
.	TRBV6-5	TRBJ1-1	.	CASSSDGLNTEAFF	TGTGCCAGCAGCTCGGACGGTTTGAACACTGAAGCTTTCTTT
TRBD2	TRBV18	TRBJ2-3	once	CATSPWALAFSDTQYF	TGTGCCACCTCTCCCTGGGCACTAGCGTTCTCAGATACGCAGTATTTT
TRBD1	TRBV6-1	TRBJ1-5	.	CASSEWVDRENQPQHF	TGTGCCAGCAGTGAATGGGTGGACAGGGAGAATCAGCCCCAGCATTTT
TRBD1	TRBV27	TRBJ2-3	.	CASSSGTGGPTDTQYF	TGTGCCAGCAGTTCCGGGACAGGGGGCCCCACAGATACGCAGTATTTT
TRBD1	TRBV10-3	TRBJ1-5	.	CAIGEEGAGNQPQHF	TGTGCCATCGGAGAAGAGGGGGCTGGCAATCAGCCCCAGCATTTT
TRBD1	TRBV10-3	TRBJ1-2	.	CAIQPGQGLDGYTF	TGTGCCATCCAACCGGGACAGGGATTGGATGGCTACACCTTC
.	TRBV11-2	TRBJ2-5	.	CASSLSWLETQYF	TGTGCCAGCAGCTTAAGTTGGCTAGAGACCCAGTACTTC
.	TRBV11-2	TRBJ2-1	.	CASSLGDPGVNEQFF	TGTGCCAGCAGCTTAGGCGACCCGGGAGTCAATGAGCAGTTCTTC
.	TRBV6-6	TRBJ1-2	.	CASQGTYGYTF	TGTGCCAGCCAAGGTACTTATGGCTACACCTTC
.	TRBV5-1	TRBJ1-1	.	CASSPLGTEAFF	TGCGCCAGCAGCCCTCTGGGGACTGAAGCTTTCTTT
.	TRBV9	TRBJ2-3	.	CASSVDSGTMATDTQYF	TGTGCCAGCAGCGTAGATTCCGGGACAATGGCCACAGATACGCAGTATTTT
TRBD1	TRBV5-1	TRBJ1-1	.	CASSPLEGAVIEAFF	TGCGCCAGCAGCCCCCTGGAGGGGGCCGTGATTGAAGCTTTCTTT
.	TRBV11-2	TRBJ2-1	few	CASSLVTGIYNEQFF	TGTGCCAGCAGCTTAGTAACGGGGATCTACAATGAGCAGTTCTTC
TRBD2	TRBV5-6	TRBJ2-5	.	CASSLPTLAGGRTQYF	TGTGCCAGCAGCTTGCCCACACTAGCGGGGGGGCGAACCCAGTACTTC
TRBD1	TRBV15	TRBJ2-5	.	CATSDPGQGRETQYF	TGTGCCACCAGCGATCCGGGACAGGGGCGAGAGACCCAGTACTTC
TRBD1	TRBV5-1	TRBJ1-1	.	CASSQGQGAFTEAFF	TGCGCCAGCAGCCAGGGACAGGGGGCGTTCACTGAAGCTTTCTTT
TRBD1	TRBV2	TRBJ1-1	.	CASSEQGAGEAFF	TGTGCCAGCAGCGAACAGGGGGCCGGTGAAGCTTTCTTT
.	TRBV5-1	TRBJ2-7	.	CASSLDFSSTYEQYF	TGCGCCAGCAGTTTGGACTTCTCAAGTACCTACGAGCAGTACTTC
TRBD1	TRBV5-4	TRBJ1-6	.	CASSGGQDINSPLHF	TGTGCCAGCAGCGGGGGACAGGACATTAATTCACCCCTCCACTTT
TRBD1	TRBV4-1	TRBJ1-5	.	CASSLLGIPGGVDQPQHF	TGCGCCAGCAGCCTCCTTGGAATCCCAGGGGGAGTAGATCAGCCCCAGCATTTT
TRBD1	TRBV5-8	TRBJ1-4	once	CASSHIDRDEKLFF	TGTGCCAGCAGCCACATCGACAGGGATGAAAAACTGTTTTTT
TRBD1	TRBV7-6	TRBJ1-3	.	CASSPQGDSGNTIYF	TGTGCCAGCAGCCCACAGGGGGACTCTGGAAACACCATATATTTT
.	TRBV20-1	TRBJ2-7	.	CSMGFAYEQYF	TGCAGTATGGGTTTCGCCTACGAGCAGTACTTC
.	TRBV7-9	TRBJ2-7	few	CASSSTQEQYF	TGTGCCAGCAGCTCCACCCAGGAGCAGTACTTC
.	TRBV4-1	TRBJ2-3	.	CASSPGLGDTQYF	TGCGCCAGCAGCCCGGGACTCGGAGATACGCAGTATTTT
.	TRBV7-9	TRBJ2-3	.	CASSPTRTLSTDTQYF	TGTGCCAGCAGCCCGACCAGGACTCTAAGCACAGATACGCAGTATTTT
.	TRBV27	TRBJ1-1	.	CASSLSGGNTEAFF	TGTGCCAGCAGTTTATCGGGGGGAAACACTGAAGCTTTCTTT
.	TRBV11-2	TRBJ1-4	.	CASSSRSATNEKLFF	TGTGCCAGCAGCTCAAGGTCCGCAACTAATGAAAAACTGTTTTTT
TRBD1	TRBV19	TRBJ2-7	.	CASSRGLTYEQYF	TGTGCCAGTTCCAGGGGGCTCACCTACGAGCAGTACTTC
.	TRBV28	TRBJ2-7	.	CASSPGLFTSYEQYF	TGTGCCAGCAGCCCGGGACTTTTTACCTCCTACGAGCAGTACTTC
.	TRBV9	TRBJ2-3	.	CASNGGTDTQYF	TGTGCCAGCAACGGGGGTACAGATACGCAGTATTTT
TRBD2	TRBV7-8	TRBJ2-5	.	CASSPPRGGQETQYF	TGTGCCAGCAGCCCCCCGCGGGGGGGGCAAGAGACCCAGTACTTC
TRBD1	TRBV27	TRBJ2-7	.	CVVGQGYYEQYF	TGTGTGGTAGGACAGGGATACTACGAGCAGTACTTC
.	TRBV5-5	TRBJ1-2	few	CASSLVKDGGAGYTF	TGTGCCAGCAGCTTGGTCAAAGACGGTGGAGCTGGCTACACCTTC
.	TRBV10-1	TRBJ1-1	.	CASSPSGRSTEAFF	TGCGCCAGCAGTCCGAGTGGGAGATCCACTGAAGCTTTCTTT
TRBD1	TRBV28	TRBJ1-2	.	CASSFRGGFYGYTF	TGTGCCAGCAGTTTCAGGGGGGGCTTCTATGGCTACACCTTC
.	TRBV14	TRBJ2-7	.	CASSPFTGTYEQYF	TGTGCCAGCAGCCCATTTACTGGGACCTACGAGCAGTACTTC
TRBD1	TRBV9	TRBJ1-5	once	CASSVGTGGNQPQHF	TGTGCCAGCAGCGTTGGGACAGGGGGCAATCAGCCCCAGCATTTT
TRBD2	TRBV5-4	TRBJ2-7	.	CASSRQWTSGVYEQYF	TGTGCCAGCAGCAGGCAATGGACTAGCGGAGTCTACGAGCAGTACTTC
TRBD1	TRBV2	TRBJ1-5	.	CASSVSRGGNQPQHF	TGTGCCAGCAGTGTATCCAGGGGGGGCAATCAGCCCCAGCATTTT
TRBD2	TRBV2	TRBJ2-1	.	CASMTGGAFNEQFF	TGTGCCAGCATGACGGGGGGGGCCTTCAATGAGCAGTTCTTC
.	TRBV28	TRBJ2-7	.	CASSSAYSGGSYEQYF	TGTGCCAGCAGTTCGGCCTACTCTGGAGGCTCCTACGAGCAGTACTTC
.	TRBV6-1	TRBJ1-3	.	CASSEDGSGNTIYF	TGTGCCAGCAGTGAAGACGGCTCTGGAAACACCATATATTTT
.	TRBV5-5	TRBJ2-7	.	CASSYSDYEQYF	TGTGCCAGCAGCTATAGCGACTACGAGCAGTACTTC
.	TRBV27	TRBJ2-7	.	CASSYRSSYEQYF	TGTGCCAGCAGTTATCGGAGCTCCTACGAGCAGTACTTC